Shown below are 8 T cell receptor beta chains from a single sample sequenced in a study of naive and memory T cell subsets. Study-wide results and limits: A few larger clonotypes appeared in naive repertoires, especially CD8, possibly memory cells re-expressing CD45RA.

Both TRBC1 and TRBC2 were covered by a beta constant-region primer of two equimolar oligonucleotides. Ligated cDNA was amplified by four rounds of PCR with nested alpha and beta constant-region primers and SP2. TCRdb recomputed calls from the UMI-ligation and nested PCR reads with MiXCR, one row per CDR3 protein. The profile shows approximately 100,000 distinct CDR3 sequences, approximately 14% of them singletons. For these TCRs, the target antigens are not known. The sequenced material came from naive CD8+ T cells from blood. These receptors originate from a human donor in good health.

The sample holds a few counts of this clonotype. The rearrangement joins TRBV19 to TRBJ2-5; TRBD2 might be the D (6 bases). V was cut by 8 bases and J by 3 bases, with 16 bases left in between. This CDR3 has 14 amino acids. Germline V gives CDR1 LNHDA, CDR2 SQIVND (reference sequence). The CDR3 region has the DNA TGTGCCAGTCGCCCCGCGGGGAACGAAGAGACCCAGTACTTC. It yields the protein CASRPAGNEETQYF.

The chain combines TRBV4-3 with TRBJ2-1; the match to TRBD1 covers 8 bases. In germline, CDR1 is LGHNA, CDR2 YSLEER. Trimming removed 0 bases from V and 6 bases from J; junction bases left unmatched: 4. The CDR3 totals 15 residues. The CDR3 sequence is CASSQDWTGSNEQFF. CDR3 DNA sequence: TGCGCCAGCAGCCAAGATTGGACAGGGAGCAATGAGCAGTTCTTC.

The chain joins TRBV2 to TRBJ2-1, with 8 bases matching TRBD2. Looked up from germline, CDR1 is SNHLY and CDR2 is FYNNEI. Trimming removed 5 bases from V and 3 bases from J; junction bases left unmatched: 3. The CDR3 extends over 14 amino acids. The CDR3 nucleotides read TGTGCCAGCAGTCCGGGAGGGCTCTACAATGAGCAGTTCTTC. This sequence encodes CASSPGGLYNEQFF.

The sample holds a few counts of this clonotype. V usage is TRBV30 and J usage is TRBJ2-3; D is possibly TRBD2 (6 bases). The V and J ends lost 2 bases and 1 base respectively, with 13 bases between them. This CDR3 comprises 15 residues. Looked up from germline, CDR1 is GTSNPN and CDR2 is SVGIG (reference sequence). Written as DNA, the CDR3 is TGTGCCTGGAGTCAGACTAGTGTCGGCACAGATACGCAGTATTTT. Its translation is CAWSQTSVGTDTQYF.

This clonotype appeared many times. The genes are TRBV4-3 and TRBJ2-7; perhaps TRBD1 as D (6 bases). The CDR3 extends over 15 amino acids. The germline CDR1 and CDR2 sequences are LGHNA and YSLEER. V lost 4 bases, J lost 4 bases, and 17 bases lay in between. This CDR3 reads CASSLSDSLLYEQYF. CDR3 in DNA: TGCGCCAGCAGCCTCTCGGACAGTCTTCTATACGAGCAGTACTTC.

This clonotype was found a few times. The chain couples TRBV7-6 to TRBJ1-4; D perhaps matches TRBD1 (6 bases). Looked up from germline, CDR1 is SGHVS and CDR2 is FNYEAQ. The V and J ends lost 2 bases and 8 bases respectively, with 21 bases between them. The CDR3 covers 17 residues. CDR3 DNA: TGTGCCAGCAGCTTATACCCAAGCAGGGGAGGGAGAGAAAAACTGTTTTTT. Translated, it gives CASSLYPSRGGREKLFF.

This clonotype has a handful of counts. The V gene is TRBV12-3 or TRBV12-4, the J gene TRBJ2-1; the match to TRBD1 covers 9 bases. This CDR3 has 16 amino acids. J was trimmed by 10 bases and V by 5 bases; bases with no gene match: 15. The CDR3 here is CASSPRTGGVPEEQFF. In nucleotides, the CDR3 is TGTGCCAGCAGTCCCCGAACAGGGGGCGTACCCGAGGAGCAGTTCTTC.

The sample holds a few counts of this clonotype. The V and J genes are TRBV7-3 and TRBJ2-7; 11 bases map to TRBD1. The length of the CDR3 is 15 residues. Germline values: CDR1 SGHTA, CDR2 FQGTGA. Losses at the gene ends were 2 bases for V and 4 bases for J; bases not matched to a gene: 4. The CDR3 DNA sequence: TGTGCCAGCAGCTTAGCCGGGACAGGGGGGTACGAGCAGTACTTC. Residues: CASSLAGTGGYEQYF.